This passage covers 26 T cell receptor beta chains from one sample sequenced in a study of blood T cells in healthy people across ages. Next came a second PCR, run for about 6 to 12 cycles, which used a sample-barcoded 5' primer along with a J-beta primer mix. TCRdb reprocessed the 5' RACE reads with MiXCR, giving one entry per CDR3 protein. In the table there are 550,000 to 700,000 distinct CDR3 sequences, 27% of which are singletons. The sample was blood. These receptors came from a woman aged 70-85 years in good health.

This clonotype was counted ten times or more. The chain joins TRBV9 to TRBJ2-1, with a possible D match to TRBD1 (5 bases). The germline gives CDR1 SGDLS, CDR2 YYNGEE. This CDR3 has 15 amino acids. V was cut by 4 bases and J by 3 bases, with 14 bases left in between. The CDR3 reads CASSTGNSVYNEQFF. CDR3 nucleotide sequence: TGTGCCAGCAGCACAGGTAACTCCGTCTACAATGAGCAGTTCTTC.

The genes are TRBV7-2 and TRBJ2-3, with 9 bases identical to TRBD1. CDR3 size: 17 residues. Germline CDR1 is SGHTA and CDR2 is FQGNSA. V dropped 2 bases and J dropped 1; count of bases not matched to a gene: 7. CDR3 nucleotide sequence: TGTGCCAGCAGCTTAATATCCCGGACAGGGGGCACAGATACGCAGTATTTT. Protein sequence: CASSLISRTGGTDTQYF.

CDR3 amino acids: CASTQGTSNQPQHF. CDR3 DNA: TGTGCCAGCACCCAGGGGACGTCCAATCAGCCCCAGCATTTT. The rearrangement joins TRBV3-1 to TRBJ1-5; possible D gene TRBD1, 6 bases. V lost 7 bases to trimming and J lost 3 bases, with 13 bases between them. The CDR3 sequence is 14 residues long. The germline CDR1 and CDR2 sequences are LGHDT and YNNKEL (reference sequence).

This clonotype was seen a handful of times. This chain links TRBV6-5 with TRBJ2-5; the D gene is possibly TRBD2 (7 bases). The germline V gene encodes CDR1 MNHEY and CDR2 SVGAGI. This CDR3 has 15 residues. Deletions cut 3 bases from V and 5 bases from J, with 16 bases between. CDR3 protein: CASSYEPRGGETQYF. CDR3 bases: TGTGCCAGCAGTTATGAGCCCAGGGGAGGGGAGACCCAGTACTTC.

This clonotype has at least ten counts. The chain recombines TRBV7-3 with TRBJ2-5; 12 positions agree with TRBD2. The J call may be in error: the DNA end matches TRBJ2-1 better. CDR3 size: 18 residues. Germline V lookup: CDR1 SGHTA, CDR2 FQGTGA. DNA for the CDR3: TGTGCCAGCAGCTTATCGCGTGCTAGCGGGGGGGTTTACAATGAGCAGTTCTTC. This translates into CASSLSRASGGVYNEQFF.

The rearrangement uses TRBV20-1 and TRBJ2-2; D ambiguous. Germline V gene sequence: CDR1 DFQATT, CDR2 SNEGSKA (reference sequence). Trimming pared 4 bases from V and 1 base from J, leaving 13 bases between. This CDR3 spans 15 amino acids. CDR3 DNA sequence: TGCAGTGCTAATCGACGCGAAGGGAACACCGGGGAGCTGTTTTTT. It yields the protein CSANRREGNTGELFF.

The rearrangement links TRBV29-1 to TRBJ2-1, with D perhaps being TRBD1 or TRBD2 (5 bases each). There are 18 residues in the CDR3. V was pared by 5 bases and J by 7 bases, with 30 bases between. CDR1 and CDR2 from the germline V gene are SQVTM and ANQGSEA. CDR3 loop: CSVRSLGAAKGWGNEQFF. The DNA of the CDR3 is TGCAGCGTTCGCAGTTTAGGAGCGGCCAAAGGATGGGGGAATGAGCAGTTCTTC.

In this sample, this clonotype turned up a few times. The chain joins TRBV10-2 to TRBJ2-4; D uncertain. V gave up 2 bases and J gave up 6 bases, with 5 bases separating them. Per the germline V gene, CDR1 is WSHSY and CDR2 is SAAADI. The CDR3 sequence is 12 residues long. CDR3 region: CASSEGVNIQYF. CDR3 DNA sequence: TGCGCCAGCAGTGAGGGAGTAAACATTCAGTACTTC.

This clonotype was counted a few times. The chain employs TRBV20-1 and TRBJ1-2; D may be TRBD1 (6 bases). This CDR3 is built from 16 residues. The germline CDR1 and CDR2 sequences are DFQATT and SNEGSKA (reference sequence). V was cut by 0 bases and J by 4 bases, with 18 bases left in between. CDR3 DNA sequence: TGCAGTGCTAGAGATCACGTAGGGGGAGGGTCCTATGGCTACACCTTC. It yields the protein CSARDHVGGGSYGYTF.

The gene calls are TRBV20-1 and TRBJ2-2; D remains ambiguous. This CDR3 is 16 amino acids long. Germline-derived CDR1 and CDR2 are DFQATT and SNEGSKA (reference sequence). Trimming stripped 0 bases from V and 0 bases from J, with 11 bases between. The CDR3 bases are TGCAGTGCTAGAGATCCAGGCGTTTCGAACACCGGGGAGCTGTTTTTT. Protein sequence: CSARDPGVSNTGELFF.

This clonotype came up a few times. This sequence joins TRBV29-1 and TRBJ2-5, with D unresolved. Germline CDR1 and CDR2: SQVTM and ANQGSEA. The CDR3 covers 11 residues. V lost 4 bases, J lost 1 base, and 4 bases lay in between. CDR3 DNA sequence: TGCAGCGTTGTCAGCCAAGAGACCCAGTACTTC. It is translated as CSVVSQETQYF.

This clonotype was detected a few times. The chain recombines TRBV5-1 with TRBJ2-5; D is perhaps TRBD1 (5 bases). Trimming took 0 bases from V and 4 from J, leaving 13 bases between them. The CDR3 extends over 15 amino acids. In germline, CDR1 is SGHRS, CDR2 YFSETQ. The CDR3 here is CASSLVQAKGETQYF. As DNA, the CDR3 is TGCGCCAGCAGCTTGGTACAGGCGAAAGGAGAGACCCAGTACTTC.

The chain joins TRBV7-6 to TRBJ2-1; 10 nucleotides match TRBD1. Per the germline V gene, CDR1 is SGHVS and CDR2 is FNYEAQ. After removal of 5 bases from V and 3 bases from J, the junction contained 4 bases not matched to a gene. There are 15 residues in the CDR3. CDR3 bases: TGTGCCAGCAGCCCGACAGGGGGCCTCTACAATGAGCAGTTCTTC. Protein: CASSPTGGLYNEQFF.

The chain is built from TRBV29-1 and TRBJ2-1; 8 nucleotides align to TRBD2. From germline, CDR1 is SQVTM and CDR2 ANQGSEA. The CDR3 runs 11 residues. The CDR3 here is CKAGAYNEQFF. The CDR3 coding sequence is TGCAAAGCGGGGGCCTACAATGAGCAGTTCTTC.

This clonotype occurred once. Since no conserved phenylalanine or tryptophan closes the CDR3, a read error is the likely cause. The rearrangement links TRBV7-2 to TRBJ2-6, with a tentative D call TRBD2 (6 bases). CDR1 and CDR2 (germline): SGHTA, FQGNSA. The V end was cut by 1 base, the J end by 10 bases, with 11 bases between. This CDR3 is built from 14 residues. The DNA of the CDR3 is TGTGCCAGCAGCTTAGACTCGGGGAGGAACGTCCTGACTTTG. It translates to CASSLDSGRNVLTL.

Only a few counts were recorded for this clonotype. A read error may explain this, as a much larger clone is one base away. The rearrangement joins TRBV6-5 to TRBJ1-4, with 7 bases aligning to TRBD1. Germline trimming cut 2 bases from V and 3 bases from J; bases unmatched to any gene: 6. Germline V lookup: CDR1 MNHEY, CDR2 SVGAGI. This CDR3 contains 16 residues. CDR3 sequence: CASSYTTGTANEKLFF. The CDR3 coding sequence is TGTGCCAGCAGTTACACCACCGGGACAGCTAATGAAAAACTGTTTTTT.

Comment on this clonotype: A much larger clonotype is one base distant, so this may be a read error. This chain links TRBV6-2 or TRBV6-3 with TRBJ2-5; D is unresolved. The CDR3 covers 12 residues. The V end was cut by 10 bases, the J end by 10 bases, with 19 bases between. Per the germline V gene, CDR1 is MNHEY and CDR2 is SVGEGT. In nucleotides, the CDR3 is TGTGCCAACAGCCCAAACGTGGAAGACCAGTACTTC. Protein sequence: CANSPNVEDQYF.

CDR3 amino acids: CASRLTGAYEQYF. CDR3 DNA: TGTGCCAGCAGGTTGACAGGTGCCTACGAGCAGTACTTC. V usage is TRBV6-2 or TRBV6-3 and J usage is TRBJ2-7; possibly TRBD1 for D (6 bases). In germline, CDR1 is MNHEY, CDR2 SVGEGT. This CDR3 spans 13 amino acids. Trimming pared 6 bases from V and 2 bases from J, leaving 11 bases between.

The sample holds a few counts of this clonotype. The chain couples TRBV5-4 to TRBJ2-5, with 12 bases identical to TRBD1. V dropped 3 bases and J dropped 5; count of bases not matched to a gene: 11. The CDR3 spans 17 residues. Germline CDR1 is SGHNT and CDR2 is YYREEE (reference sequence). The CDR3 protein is CASSYITGTGGRETQYF. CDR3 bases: TGTGCCAGCAGCTATATTACCGGGACAGGGGGCAGGGAGACCCAGTACTTC. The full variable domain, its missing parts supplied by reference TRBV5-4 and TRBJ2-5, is ETGVTQSPTHLIKTRGQQVTLRCSSQSGHNTVSWYQQALGQGPQFIFQYYREEENGRGNFPPRFSGLQFPNYSSELNVNALELDDSALYLCASSYITGTGGRETQYFGPGTRLLVL.

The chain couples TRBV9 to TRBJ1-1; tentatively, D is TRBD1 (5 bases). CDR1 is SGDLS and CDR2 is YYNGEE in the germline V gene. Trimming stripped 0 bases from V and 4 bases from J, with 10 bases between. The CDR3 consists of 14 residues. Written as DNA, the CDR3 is TGTGCCAGCAGCGTAGGAGGGGCTGGCACTGAAGCTTTCTTT. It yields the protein CASSVGGAGTEAFF. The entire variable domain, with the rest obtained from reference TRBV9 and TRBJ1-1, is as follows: DSGVTQTPKHLITATGQRVTLRCSPRSGDLSVYWYQQSLDQGLQFLIQYYNGEERAKGNILERFSAQQFPDLHSELNLSSLELGDSALYFCASSVGGAGTEAFFGQGTRLTVV.

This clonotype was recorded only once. CDR3 nucleotide sequence: TGTGCCAGCAGCGTGCGAGGGGGCGGTGAAAAACTGTTTTTT. Protein: CASSVRGGGEKLFF. The chain joins TRBV9 to TRBJ1-4; 7 positions match TRBD1. CDR3 length: 14 residues. Germline V lookup: CDR1 SGDLS, CDR2 YYNGEE. V shed 2 bases, J shed 7 bases, and the junction held 5 bases outside the gene matches.

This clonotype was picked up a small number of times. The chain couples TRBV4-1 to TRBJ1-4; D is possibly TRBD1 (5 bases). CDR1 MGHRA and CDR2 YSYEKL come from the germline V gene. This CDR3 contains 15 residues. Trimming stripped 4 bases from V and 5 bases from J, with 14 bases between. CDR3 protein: CASSRTNGGNEKLFF. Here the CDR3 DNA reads TGCGCCAGCAGCCGGACAAACGGAGGGAATGAAAAACTGTTTTTT.

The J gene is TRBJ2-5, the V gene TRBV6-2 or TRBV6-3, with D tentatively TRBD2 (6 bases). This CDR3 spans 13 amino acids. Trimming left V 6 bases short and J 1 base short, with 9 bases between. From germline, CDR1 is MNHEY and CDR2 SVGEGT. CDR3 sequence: CASRRGPQETQYF. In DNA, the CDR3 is TGTGCCAGCAGGCGGGGCCCCCAAGAGACCCAGTACTTC.

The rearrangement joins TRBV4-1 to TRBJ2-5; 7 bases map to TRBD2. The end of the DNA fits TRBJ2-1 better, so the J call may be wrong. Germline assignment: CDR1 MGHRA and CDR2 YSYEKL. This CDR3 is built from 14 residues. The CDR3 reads CASSRSPGGDEQFF. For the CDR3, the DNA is TGCGCCAGCAGCCGGTCCCCGGGAGGTGATGAGCAGTTCTTC.

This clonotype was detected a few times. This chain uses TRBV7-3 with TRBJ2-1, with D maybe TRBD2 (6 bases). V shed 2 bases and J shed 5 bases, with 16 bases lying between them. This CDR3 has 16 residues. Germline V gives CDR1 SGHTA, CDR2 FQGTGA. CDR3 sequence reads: CASSLPGVSGHNEQFF. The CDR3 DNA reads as TGTGCCAGCAGCTTACCGGGCGTTAGCGGACACAATGAGCAGTTCTTC. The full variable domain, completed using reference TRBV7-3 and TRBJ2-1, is GAGVSQTPSNKVTEKGKYVELRCDPISGHTALYWYRQSLGQGPEFLIYFQGTGAADDSGLPNDRFFAVRPEGSVSTLKIQRTERGDSAVYLCASSLPGVSGHNEQFFGPGTRLTVL.

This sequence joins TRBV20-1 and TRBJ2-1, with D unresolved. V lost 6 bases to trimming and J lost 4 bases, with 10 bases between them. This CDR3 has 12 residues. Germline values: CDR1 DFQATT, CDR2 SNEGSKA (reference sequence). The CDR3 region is CSALGPYNEQFF. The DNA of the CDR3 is TGCAGTGCACTTGGGCCATACAATGAGCAGTTCTTC.